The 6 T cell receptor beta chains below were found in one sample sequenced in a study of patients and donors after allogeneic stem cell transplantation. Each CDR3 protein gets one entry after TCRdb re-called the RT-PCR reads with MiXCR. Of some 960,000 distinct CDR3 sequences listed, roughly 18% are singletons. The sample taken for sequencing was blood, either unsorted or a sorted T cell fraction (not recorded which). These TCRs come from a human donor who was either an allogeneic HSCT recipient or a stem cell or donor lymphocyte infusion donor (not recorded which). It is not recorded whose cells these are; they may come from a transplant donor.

CDR3 sequence (DNA): TGTGCCAGCAGCCCCCCGGGACAGTACCAAGAGACCCAGTACTTC. Its protein product is CASSPPGQYQETQYF. V and J are TRBV5-4 and TRBJ2-5; the match to TRBD1 covers 7 bases. V lost 4 bases, J lost 0 bases, and 6 bases stayed unmatched. In germline, CDR1 is SGHNT, CDR2 YYREEE (reference sequence). The CDR3 sequence is 15 residues long. The variable domain in full, completed from reference TRBV5-4 and TRBJ2-5, reads ETGVTQSPTHLIKTRGQQVTLRCSSQSGHNTVSWYQQALGQGPQFIFQYYREEENGRGNFPPRFSGLQFPNYSSELNVNALELDDSALYLCASSPPGQYQETQYFGPGTRLLVL.

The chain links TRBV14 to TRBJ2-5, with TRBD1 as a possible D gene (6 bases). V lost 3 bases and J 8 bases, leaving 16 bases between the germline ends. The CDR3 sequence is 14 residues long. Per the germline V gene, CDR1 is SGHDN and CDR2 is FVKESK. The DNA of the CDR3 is TGTGCCAGCAGCCAGGCCGGGACACCGTTTACCCAGTACTTC. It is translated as CASSQAGTPFTQYF. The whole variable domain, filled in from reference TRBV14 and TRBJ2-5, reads EAGVTQFPSHSVIEKGQTVTLRCDPISGHDNLYWYRRVMGKEIKFLLHFVKESKQDESGMPNNRFLAERTGGTYSTLKVQPAELEDSGVYFCASSQAGTPFTQYFGPGTRLLVL.

CDR3 DNA sequence: TGTGCCAGCAGGGGGCAGATTGAAGCTTTCTTT. Translation: CASRGQIEAFF. This chain connects TRBV28 to TRBJ1-1, with TRBD1 as a possible D gene (5 bases). Trimming took 6 bases from V and 7 from J, leaving 9 bases between them. The CDR3 totals 11 residues. Per germline, CDR1 MDHEN and CDR2 SYDVKM.

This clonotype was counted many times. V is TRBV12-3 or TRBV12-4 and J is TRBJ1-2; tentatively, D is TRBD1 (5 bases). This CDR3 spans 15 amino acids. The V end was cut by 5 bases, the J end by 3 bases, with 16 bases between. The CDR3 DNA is TGTGCCAGCAGTAAACGCAGGGTTTTTGACTATGGCTACACCTTC. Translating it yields CASSKRRVFDYGYTF.

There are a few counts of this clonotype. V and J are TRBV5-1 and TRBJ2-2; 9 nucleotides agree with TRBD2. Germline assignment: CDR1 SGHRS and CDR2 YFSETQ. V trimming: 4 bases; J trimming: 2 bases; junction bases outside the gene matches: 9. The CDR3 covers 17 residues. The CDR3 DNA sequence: TGCGCCAGCAGCCACGGCTTTAGCGGGAGCAACACCGGGGAGCTGTTTTTT. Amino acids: CASSHGFSGSNTGELFF.

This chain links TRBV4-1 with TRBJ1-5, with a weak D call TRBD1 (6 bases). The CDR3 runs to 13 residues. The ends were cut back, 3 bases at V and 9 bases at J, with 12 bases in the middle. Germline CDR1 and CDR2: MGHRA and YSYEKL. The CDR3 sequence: CASSQQGLTPQHF. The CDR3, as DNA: TGCGCCAGCAGCCAGCAGGGGTTAACGCCCCAGCATTTT.